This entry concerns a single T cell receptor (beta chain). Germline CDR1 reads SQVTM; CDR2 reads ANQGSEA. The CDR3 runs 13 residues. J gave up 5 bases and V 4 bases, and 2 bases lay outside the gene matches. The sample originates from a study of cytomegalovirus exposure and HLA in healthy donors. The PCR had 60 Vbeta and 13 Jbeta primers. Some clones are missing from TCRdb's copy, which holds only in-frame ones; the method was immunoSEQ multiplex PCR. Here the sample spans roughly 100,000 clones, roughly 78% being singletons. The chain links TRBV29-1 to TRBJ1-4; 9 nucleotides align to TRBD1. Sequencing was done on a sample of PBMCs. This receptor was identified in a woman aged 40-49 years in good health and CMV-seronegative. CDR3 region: CSVGGQGNEKLFF. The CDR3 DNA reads TGCAGCGTTGGGGGACAGGGCAATGAAAAACTGTTTTTT.